Included here is one T cell receptor (beta chain) sequence, with context. This specimen belongs to a study of T cell responses to AZD1222 COVID-19 vaccine. Some clones are missing from TCRdb's copy, which holds only in-frame ones; the method was immunoSEQ multiplex PCR. The sample lists about 37,000 clones, about nine tenths occurring once. V lost 5 bases to trimming and J lost 0 bases; unmatched junction nucleotides: 3. This CDR3 comprises 14 residues. Looked up from germline, CDR1 is SGHVS and CDR2 is FQNEAQ. The input for sequencing was peripheral blood, taken 28 days after the second AZD1222 dose. This chain links TRBV7-8 with TRBJ1-1; the match to TRBD1 covers 7 bases. The sequence was collected from an adult who received the AZD1222 COVID-19 vaccine. The CDR3 DNA follows: TGTGCCAGCAGCCGGGGACAGCTGAACACTGAAGCTTTCTTT. It encodes CASSRGQLNTEAFF.